Below, one T cell receptor (beta chain) is given with its context. The record originates from a study of blood T cell repertoires in COVID-19. Original analysis: Quantification of nucleated cells was approximated via reference gene primer amplification. The protocol was immunoSEQ multiplex PCR, while the TCRdb copy is restricted to in-frame clones and leaves out a portion. That table furnishes V, J and clone size, whereas the DNA furnished D and trimming. This table has 200,000 to 250,000 clones, more than 85% appearing once. The V end lost 0 bases, the J end lost 6 bases, and 7 bases lay between the germline ends. This CDR3 region has 12 residues. The germline V gene encodes CDR1 SGHDT and CDR2 YYEEEE.

This sequence joins TRBV5-6 and TRBJ2-7; D is perhaps TRBD2 (6 bases). The source is a man aged 60 to 69 with acute or convalescent COVID-19. Input material: peripheral blood. The CDR3 DNA is TGTGCCAGCAGCTTGGTGGGGGGCGAGCAGTACTTC. Translated: CASSLVGGEQYF.